One T cell receptor beta chain is described in this entry. Its antigen is still unknown. The data belong to a study of monozygotic twins with inflammatory bowel disease. The CDR3 consists of 12 residues. General study findings and limits: Heterogeneous immunosuppressive treatment regimens may have introduced variability into patient repertoires.

Two nested PCRs, roughly 17 and 9 cycles, amplified TCRalpha and TCRbeta cDNA. Following a re-call of the 5' RACE reads, TCRdb has one entry per CDR3 protein and lacks DNA. Its table records under 200,000 distinct CDR3 sequences. The receptor was isolated from a human donor with ulcerative colitis or Crohn's disease, or a healthy co-twin of an affected twin (not recorded which). The chain couples TRBV12-3 or TRBV12-4 to TRBJ2-7. The sequencing sample was made of blood. CDR3 protein: CASSFFGYEQYF.